The entry that follows covers one T cell receptor (beta chain) sequence. Antigen specificity is unknown. Spiking each PCR with synthetic TCR analog templates was performed. Method: immunoSEQ multiplex PCR; TCRdb's copy keeps in-frame clones and lacks some. Among 60,000 to 85,000 clones listed, roughly nine tenths were seen once. Trimming left V 3 bases short and J 4 bases short, with 16 bases between. The CDR3 length is 16 residues. Germline V gene sequence: CDR1 SEHNR, CDR2 FQNEAQ (reference sequence). This entry comes from a study of PD-L1 blockade in urothelial cancer. Overall study context: Patients arrived having already received 0 to 3 prior chemotherapy regimens. T cell content in blood samples showed a median of about 150,000.

General study points: Clonality of blood TCR below the median before treatment predicted better survival.

The V call is TRBV7-9, the J call TRBJ2-1; D call uncertain. Sample: PBMCs, taken around atezolizumab (anti-PD-L1) treatment. The sequence derives from a woman aged 70-85 years with urothelial cancer. The chain's CDR3 is CASSFVRTGGYNEQFF. The CDR3 nucleotides read TGTGCCAGCAGCTTCGTCCGAACCGGCGGATACAATGAGCAGTTCTTC.